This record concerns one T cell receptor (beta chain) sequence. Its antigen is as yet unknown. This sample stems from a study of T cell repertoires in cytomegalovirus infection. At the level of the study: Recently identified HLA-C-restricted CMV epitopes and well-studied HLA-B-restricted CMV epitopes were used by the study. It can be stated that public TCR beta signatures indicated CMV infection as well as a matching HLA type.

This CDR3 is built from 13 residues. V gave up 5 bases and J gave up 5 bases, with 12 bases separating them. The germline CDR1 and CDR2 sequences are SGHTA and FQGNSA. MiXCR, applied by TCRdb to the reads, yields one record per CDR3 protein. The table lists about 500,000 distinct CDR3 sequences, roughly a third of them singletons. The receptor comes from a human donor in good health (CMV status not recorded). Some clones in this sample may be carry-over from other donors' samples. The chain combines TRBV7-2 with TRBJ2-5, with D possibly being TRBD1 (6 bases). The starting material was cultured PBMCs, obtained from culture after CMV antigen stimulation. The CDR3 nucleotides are TGTGCCAGCAGCCAGGACAGATTGGAGACCCAGTACTTC. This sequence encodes CASSQDRLETQYF.